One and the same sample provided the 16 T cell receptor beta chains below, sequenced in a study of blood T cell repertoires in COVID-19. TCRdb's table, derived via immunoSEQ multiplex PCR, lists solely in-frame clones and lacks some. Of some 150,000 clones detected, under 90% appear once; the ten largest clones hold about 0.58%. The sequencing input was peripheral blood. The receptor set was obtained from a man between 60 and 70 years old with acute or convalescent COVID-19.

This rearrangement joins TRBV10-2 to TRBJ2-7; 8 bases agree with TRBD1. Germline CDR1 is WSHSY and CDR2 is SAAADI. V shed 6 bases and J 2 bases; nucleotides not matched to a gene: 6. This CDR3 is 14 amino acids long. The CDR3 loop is CASSRTGPPYEQYF. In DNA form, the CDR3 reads TGCGCCAGCAGCCGGACAGGGCCTCCCTACGAGCAGTACTTC.

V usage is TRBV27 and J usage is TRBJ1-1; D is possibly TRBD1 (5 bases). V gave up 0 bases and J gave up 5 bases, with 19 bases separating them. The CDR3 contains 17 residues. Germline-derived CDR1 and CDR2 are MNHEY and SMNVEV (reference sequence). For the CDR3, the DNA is TGTGCCAGCAGTTTATCGAGTTTCGGAGGGACGAGGACTGAAGCTTTCTTT. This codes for CASSLSSFGGTRTEAFF.

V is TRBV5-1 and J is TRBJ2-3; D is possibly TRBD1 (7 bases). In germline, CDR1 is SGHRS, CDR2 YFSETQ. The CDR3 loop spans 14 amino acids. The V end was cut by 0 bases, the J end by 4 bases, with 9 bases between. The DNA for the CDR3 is TGCGCCAGCAGCTTGGGCAGGGGGGCAGATACGCAGTATTTT. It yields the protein CASSLGRGADTQYF.

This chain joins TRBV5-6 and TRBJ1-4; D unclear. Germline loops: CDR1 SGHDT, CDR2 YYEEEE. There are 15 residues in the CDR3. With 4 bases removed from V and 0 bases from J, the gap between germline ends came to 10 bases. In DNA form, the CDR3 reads TGTGCCAGCAGCCCACGAGGTGCAACTAATGAAAAACTGTTTTTT. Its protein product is CASSPRGATNEKLFF.

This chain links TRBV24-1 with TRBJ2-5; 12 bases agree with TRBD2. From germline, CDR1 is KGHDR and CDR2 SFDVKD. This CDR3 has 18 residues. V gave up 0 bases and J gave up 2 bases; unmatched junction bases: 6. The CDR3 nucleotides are TGTGCCACCAGTGATTTGCTAGCGGGAGGGCCAAGGCAAGAGACCCAGTACTTC. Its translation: CATSDLLAGGPRQETQYF.

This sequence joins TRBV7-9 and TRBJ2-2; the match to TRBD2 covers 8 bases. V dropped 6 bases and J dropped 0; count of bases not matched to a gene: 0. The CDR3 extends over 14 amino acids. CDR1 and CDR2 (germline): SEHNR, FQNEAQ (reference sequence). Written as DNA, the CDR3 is TGTGCCAGCAGGGGACTAGCGAACACCGGGGAGCTGTTTTTT. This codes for CASRGLANTGELFF.

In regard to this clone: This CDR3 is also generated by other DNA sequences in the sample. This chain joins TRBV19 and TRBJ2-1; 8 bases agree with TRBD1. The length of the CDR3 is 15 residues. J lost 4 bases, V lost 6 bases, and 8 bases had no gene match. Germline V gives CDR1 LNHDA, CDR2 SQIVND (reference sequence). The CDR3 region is CASRSQGAGYNEQFF. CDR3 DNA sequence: TGTGCCAGTAGGTCCCAGGGGGCCGGGTACAATGAGCAGTTCTTC. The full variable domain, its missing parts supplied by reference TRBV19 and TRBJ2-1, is DGGITQSPKYLFRKEGQNVTLSCEQNLNHDAMYWYRQDPGQGLRLIYYSQIVNDFQKGDIAEGYSVSREKKESFPLTVTSAQKNPTAFYLCASRSQGAGYNEQFFGPGTRLTVL.

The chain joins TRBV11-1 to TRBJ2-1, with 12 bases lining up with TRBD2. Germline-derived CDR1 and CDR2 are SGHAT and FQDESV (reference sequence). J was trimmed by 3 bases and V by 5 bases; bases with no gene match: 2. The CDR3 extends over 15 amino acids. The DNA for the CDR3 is TGTGCCAGCAGCCCGGGACTAGCGGGCTACAATGAGCAGTTCTTC. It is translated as CASSPGLAGYNEQFF. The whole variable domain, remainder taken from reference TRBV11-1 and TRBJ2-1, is EAEVAQSPRYKITEKSQAVAFWCDPISGHATLYWYRQILGQGPELLVQFQDESVVDDSQLPKDRFSAERLKGVDSTLKIQPAELGDSAMYLCASSPGLAGYNEQFFGPGTRLTVL.

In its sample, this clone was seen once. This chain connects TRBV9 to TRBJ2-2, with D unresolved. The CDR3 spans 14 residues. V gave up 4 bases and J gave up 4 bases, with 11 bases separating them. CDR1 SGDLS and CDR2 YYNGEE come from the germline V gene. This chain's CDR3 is CASSPATGTGELFF. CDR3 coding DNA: TGTGCCAGCAGCCCCGCCACGGGCACCGGGGAGCTGTTTTTT.

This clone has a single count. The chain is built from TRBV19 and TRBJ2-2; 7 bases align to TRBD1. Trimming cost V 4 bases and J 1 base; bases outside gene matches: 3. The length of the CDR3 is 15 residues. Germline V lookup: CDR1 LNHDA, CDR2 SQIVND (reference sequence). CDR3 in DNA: TGTGCCAGTAGTAAAAGGACAGGGAACACCGGGGAGCTGTTTTTT. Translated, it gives CASSKRTGNTGELFF. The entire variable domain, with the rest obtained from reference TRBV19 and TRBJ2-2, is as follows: DGGITQSPKYLFRKEGQNVTLSCEQNLNHDAMYWYRQDPGQGLRLIYYSQIVNDFQKGDIAEGYSVSREKKESFPLTVTSAQKNPTAFYLCASSKRTGNTGELFFGEGSRLTVL.

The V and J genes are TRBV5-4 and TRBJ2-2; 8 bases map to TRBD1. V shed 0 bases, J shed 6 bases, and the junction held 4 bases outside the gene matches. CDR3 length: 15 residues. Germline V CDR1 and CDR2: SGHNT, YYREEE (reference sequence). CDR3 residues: CASSLAQGDAGELFF. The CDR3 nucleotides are TGTGCCAGCAGCTTGGCACAGGGGGATGCCGGGGAGCTGTTTTTT.

CDR3 sequence: CATRTGSGTDTQYF. The CDR3 coding sequence is TGTGCCACCAGGACAGGGTCGGGCACAGATACGCAGTATTTT. V gene TRBV24-1 combines with J gene TRBJ2-3; 7 bases map to TRBD1. With 7 bases clipped from V and 1 base from J, the junction kept 4 bases outside the gene matches. This CDR3 has 14 amino acids. CDR1 KGHDR and CDR2 SFDVKD come from the germline V gene.

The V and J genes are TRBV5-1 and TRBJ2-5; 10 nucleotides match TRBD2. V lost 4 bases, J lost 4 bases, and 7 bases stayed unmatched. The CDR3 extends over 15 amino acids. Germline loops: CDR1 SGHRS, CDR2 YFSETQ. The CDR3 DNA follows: TGCGCCAGCAGCGCGGGACTAGCGATCGGAGAGACCCAGTACTTC. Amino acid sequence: CASSAGLAIGETQYF.

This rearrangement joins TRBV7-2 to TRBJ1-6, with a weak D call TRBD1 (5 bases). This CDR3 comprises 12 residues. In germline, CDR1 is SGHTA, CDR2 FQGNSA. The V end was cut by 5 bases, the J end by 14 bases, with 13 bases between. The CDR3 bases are TGTGCCAGCAGCCAACCCCGGGGGGCCCTCCACTTT. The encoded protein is CASSQPRGALHF.

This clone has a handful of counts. CDR3 residues: CASSQSHGQSNEQFF. The CDR3 DNA follows: TGTGCCAGCAGCCAATCTCACGGACAATCCAATGAGCAGTTCTTC. The chain joins TRBV14 to TRBJ2-1; D might be TRBD1 (5 bases). The CDR3 has 15 residues. Germline CDR1 and CDR2: SGHDN and FVKESK. Trimming took 2 bases from V and 6 from J, leaving 14 bases between them.

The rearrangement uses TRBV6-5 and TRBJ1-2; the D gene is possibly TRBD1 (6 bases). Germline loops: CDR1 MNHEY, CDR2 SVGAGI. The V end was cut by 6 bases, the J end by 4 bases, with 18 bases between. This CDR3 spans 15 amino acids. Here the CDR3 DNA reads TGTGCCAGCAGCTACGCAGGGGTTGGGCCCTATGGCTACACCTTC. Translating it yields CASSYAGVGPYGYTF.